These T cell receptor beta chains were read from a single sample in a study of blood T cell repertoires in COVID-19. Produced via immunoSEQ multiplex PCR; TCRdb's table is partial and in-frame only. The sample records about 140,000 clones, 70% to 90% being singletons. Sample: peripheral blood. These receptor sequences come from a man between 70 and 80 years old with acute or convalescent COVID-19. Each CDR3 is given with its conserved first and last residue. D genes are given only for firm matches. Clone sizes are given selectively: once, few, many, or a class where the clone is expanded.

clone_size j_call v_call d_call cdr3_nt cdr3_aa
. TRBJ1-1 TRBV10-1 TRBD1 TGCGCCAGCAGTGAGCAGACAGGGAAGGGCACTGAAGCTTTCTTT CASSEQTGKGTEAFF
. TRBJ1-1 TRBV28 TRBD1 TGTGCCAGCAACCGGGACAGGGTCATGAACACTGAAGCTTTCTTT CASNRDRVMNTEAFF
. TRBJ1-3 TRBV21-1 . TGTGCCAGCAGCATTACAGGGATTGGAAACACCATATATTTT CASSITGIGNTIYF
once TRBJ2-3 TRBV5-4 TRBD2 TGTGCCAGCAGCTGGGGAAAACTAGCGGGGACCACAGATACGCAGTATTTT CASSWGKLAGTTDTQYF
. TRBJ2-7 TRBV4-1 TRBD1 TGCGCCAGCAGCCAAGAATTGATGGGACAGCCATTGAGAGAGCAGTACTTC CASSQELMGQPLREQYF
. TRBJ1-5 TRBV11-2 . TGTGCCAGCAGCTTAGATCAGTCTAATCAGCCCCAGCATTTT CASSLDQSNQPQHF
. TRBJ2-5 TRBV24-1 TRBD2 TGTGCCACCAGTGATTTCTCCGGCGGGAGGGATTTAGAGACCCAGTACTTC CATSDFSGGRDLETQYF
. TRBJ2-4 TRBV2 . TGTGCCAGCAGTGAAGGCCGACAAGTCACCAAAAACATTCAGTACTTC CASSEGRQVTKNIQYF
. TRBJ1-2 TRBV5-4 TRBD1 TGTGCCAGCAGCTTGCGGCAGGGGGCTCAAGGCTACACCTTC CASSLRQGAQGYTF
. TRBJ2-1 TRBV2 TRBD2 TGTGCCAGCAGGCAACCGAAGCGGGGGGAACACAATGAGCAGTTCTTC CASRQPKRGEHNEQFF
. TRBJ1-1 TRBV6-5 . TGTGCCAGCAGCCCCCGGTTGCGGAACACTGAAGCTTTCTTT CASSPRLRNTEAFF
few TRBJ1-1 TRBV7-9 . TGTGCCAGCAGCTTAAATAAGAACACTGAAGCTTTCTTT CASSLNKNTEAFF
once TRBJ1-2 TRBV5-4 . TGTGCCAGCAGGACGTATGAGGGATCCTATGGCTACACCTTC CASRTYEGSYGYTF
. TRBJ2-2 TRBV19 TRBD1 TGTGCCAGTAGTCCGGGACAGGGAGCCAACACCGGGGAGCTGTTTTTT CASSPGQGANTGELFF
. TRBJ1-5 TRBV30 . TGTGCCTGGGGGACAACTCAGCCCCAGCATTTT CAWGTTQPQHF
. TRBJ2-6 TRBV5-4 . TGTGCCAGCAGCCCCATCGCGGGGAACTCTGGGGCCAACGTCCTGACTTTC CASSPIAGNSGANVLTF
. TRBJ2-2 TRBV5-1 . TGCGCCAGCAGCTGGGACACCGCGAACACCGGGGAGCTGTTTTTT CASSWDTANTGELFF
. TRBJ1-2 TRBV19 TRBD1 TGTGCCAGTAGTGAACCGGGACAGGGAAACTATGGCTACACCTTC CASSEPGQGNYGYTF
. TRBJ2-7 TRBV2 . TGTGCCAGCAAGGGTCAGGGGACACCATTCTCCTACGAGCAGTACTTC CASKGQGTPFSYEQYF
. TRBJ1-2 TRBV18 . TGTGCCAGCTCACTCAACGGAGACAGTGAGGGCTACACCTTC CASSLNGDSEGYTF
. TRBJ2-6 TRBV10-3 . TGTGCCATCAGCGGACAGTCTGGGGCCAACGTCCTGACTTTC CAISGQSGANVLTF
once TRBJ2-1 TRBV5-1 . TGCGCCAGCAGCTTGGGTCTAGCCCTGAGTGAGCAGTTCTTC CASSLGLALSEQFF
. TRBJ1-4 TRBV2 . TGTGCCAGCACCCCGAGGACAGATGAAAAACTGTTTTTT CASTPRTDEKLFF
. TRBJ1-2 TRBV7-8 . TGTGCCAGCAGCTTACCCTCTGCGGGGACTAGCTATGGCTACACCTTC CASSLPSAGTSYGYTF
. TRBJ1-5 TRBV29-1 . TGCAGCGTTGAAGCACAGAAACAGGGCAATCAGCCCCAGCATTTT CSVEAQKQGNQPQHF
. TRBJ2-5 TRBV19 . TGTGCCAGTAGTATAGAAGGGGGGGGTGTGGAGACCCAGTACTTC CASSIEGGGVETQYF
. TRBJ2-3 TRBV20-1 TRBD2 TGCAGTGCTAGTGTGCGGGAGGGCACAGATACGCAGTATTTT CSASVREGTDTQYF